This T cell receptor (beta chain) comes out of a study of cytotoxic CD8 clonotypes in ibrutinib-treated CLL (dated by TCRdb to about 2021). For the wider study: The cohort was composed of 11 relapsed/refractory and about 15 treatment-naive patients; IGHV unmutated status was identified in 17 patients. Partial responses were observed in 24 patients and complete responses in 2; after a median follow-up of 68 months, remission was maintained in around 14 patients and progression was observed in 12. The response samples were drawn at a median of 12 months into treatment, with a range of about 6 to 40 months. An average of 255,043 productive templates and 80,000 to 100,000 productive rearrangements was obtained per sample. Of the roughly 86 people in the trial, approximately 24 had longitudinal samples available. Cryopreserved peripheral blood mononuclear cells were collected before treatment, at response, and at either disease progression or sustained remission. Patients were still on ibrutinib when every remission and progressive disease sample was collected. What the study reported, not specific to this receptor: An increase in clonality was observed at ibrutinib response, with clonality remaining stable during sustained remission and falling back toward baseline at progression. Lymph node repertoires were not examined, and the timing of sampling was not matched between patients in sustained remission and those whose disease progressed. Baseline clonality exceeded that of age-matched healthy donors and correlated strongly with circulating CD8+ T-cell counts. Public clonotypes were rare and either contracted or stayed stable during treatment, and the rise in clonality at ibrutinib response reflected the expansion of private clonotypes.

On a MiSeq, deep resolution sequencing aimed for a depth between 1 in 1 million and 1 in 200,000 T cells, with each clonotype covered about 9.2x on average. The immunoSEQ hsTCRB Kit was used to generate the TCR beta libraries. Regarding the original processing steps: The data were analyzed with ImmunoSEQ Analyzer and ImmunoSEQ Data Assistant, and V, D and J gene assignments followed IMGT definitions. Clonality was computed as one minus normalized Shannon entropy of productive rearrangement frequencies, ranging from 0 to 1. Only overrepresented clonotypes making up at least 0.05% of the repertoire of each patient were included in the public clonotype analysis. Around 12 age-matched healthy donor repertoires from immuneACCESS were used as controls for clonality. TCRdb provides this immuneACCESS table in a form limited to in-frame rearrangements. Some clones are lacking; in checked studies, under half of them reflect an unresolved V gene, and why the rest are absent is not known. The V and J calls and clone size were taken over from that table, and D and trimming were inferred from the DNA. This sample is represented by around 200,000 clones; 65% to 80% of them were singletons. Together, the top ten hold roughly 5.8% of the sample.

Taken with the paper, the label for time point translates to: 12 months on ibrutinib. Roughly 1.8 micrograms of genomic DNA were extracted from cryopreserved PBMCs for TCR beta library preparation. High-throughput TCR beta sequencing was performed on longitudinal blood samples from CLL patients receiving ibrutinib monotherapy. The patients were enrolled in a single-center, open-label phase 2 trial of ibrutinib monotherapy. The CDR3 goes from the cysteine to the phenylalanine over 15 residues. The read is trimmed to its CDR3 DNA, 45 bases read in frame from base 1. The V end gives up 4 bases and the J end 6 bases, leaving 8 bases in the junction not matched to a gene. CDR1 and CDR2, looked up from the germline V gene, are SGHDT and YYEEEE. For this clone: Its target antigen remains unknown. Base qualities are not recorded, but no much larger clone differs from it by a single base.

This sequence uses TRBV5-6 and TRBJ1-5, and 9 junctional nucleotides match TRBD1. The receptor comes from a human donor with chronic lymphocytic leukemia. The sequencing here drew on PBMCs, taken after 12 months of ibrutinib treatment. The DNA reads as follows: TGTGCCAGCAGCGAACAGGGGGCGGTGGGTCAGCCCCAGCATTTT. Translated, this is CASSEQGAVGQPQHF.